One sample yielded the 32 T cell receptor beta chains listed below, sequenced in a study of early stage breast cancer tumors. TCRdb keeps only in-frame clones here, not all; method: immunoSEQ multiplex PCR. The repertoire holds approximately 11,000 clones, with roughly 69% as singletons. Sequences were obtained from breast tumor tissue. Receptor source: a person aged 35-49 years with breast cancer.

The V and J genes are TRBV9 and TRBJ2-1; 9 nucleotides align to TRBD2. From germline, CDR1 is SGDLS and CDR2 YYNGEE. The CDR3 spans 15 residues. V shed 3 bases, J shed 7 bases, and the junction held 8 bases outside the gene matches. CDR3 sequence: CASSAERTSVNEQFF. CDR3 DNA: TGTGCCAGCAGCGCGGAACGGACTAGCGTTAATGAGCAGTTCTTC.

This rearrangement joins TRBV10-3 to TRBJ2-1; 8 bases line up with TRBD2. This CDR3 contains 15 residues. CDR1 is ENHRY and CDR2 is SYGVKD in the germline V gene. Unmatched junction bases numbered 8, after V lost 5 bases and J lost 5 bases. The CDR3 loop is CAISRDGRVNNEQFF. CDR3 DNA sequence: TGTGCCATCAGTCGGGACGGGAGGGTCAACAATGAGCAGTTCTTC.

The chain carries TRBV7-6 and TRBJ2-7; D not certain. The V end was cut by 4 bases, the J end by 2 bases, with 9 bases between. Germline assignment: CDR1 SGHVS and CDR2 FNYEAQ. The CDR3 sequence is 13 residues long. This CDR3 reads CASSSTPTYEQYF. CDR3 nucleotide sequence: TGTGCCAGCAGCTCTACCCCCACCTACGAGCAGTACTTC.

This clone occurred a few times. The chain recombines TRBV6-1 with TRBJ1-2; 9 nucleotides align to TRBD1. The V segment lost 5 bases and the J segment 6 bases; nucleotides outside the gene matches: 4. Germline-derived CDR1 and CDR2 are MNHNS and SASEGT. The CDR3 extends over 13 amino acids. The CDR3: CASSTGTGNGYTF. The CDR3 nucleotides are TGTGCCAGCAGTACCGGGACAGGGAATGGCTACACCTTC.

The chain has TRBV11-2 and TRBJ1-3; D uncertain. Trimming stripped 5 bases from V and 3 bases from J, with 17 bases between. Per the germline V gene, CDR1 is SGHAT and CDR2 is FQNNGV. The CDR3 contains 16 residues. The CDR3 DNA reads TGTGCCAGCAGCGTGGACTTTGGGAGGTTTGGAAACACCATATATTTT. It codes for CASSVDFGRFGNTIYF.

The chain carries TRBV19 and TRBJ1-3, with D maybe TRBD1 (6 bases). The V gene's germline CDR1 is LNHDA and CDR2 SQIVND (reference sequence). CDR3 size: 16 residues. The V and J ends lost 4 bases and 0 bases respectively, with 13 bases between them. CDR3 loop: CASSKRQVYSGNTIYF. The CDR3, as DNA: TGTGCCAGTAGTAAAAGACAGGTCTACTCTGGAAACACCATATATTTT.

The chain recombines TRBV13 with TRBJ2-3; 10 bases map to TRBD2. The V gene end was trimmed by 2 bases and the J gene end by 2 bases; junction bases not matched to a gene: 4. Germline V lookup: CDR1 PRHDT, CDR2 FYEKMQ (reference sequence). This CDR3 contains 16 residues. The CDR3 DNA is TGTGCCAGCAGCTTAATAGCGGGAGGAGCCACAGATACGCAGTATTTT. Translation: CASSLIAGGATDTQYF.

V is TRBV18 and J is TRBJ2-6, with unresolved D. The CDR3 contains 14 residues. V was pared by 3 bases and J by 0 bases, with 3 bases between. Germline CDR1 KGHSH, CDR2 LQKENI. Here the CDR3 reads CASSPDSGANVLTF. CDR3 coding DNA: TGTGCCAGCTCACCGGACTCTGGGGCCAACGTCCTGACTTTC.

The chain combines TRBV21-1 with TRBJ2-1; no DNA check was done on the table's D call, TRBD2. TRBV21-1 is tagged as a pseudogene. The CDR3 sequence is 17 residues long. CDR3 coding DNA: TGTGCCAGCAGGCAATTGCGGGGCGGGAGTCCAAACAATGAGCAGTTCTTC. Its translation is CASRQLRGGSPNNEQFF.

The V gene is TRBV5-1, the J gene TRBJ2-7; TRBD1 agrees at 9 bases. The ends lost 0 bases at V and 5 bases at J; junction bases unmatched: 6. The CDR3 runs to 15 residues. Looked up from germline, CDR1 is SGHRS and CDR2 is YFSETQ. The CDR3 nucleotides are TGCGCCAGCAGCTTGGACGGGACAGGGAGACACGAGCAGTACTTC. Translation gives CASSLDGTGRHEQYF.

As DNA, the CDR3 is TGTGCCAGCACCACCTCGGCCCCACGAAAGACGGACGAGCAGTACTTC. This translates into CASTTSAPRKTDEQYF. This chain uses TRBV7-9 with TRBJ2-7; D not certain. CDR3 size: 16 residues. Between the trimmed V and J ends, which lost 7 bases and 5 bases, there was a span of 24 bases. Per the germline V gene, CDR1 is SEHNR and CDR2 is FQNEAQ (reference sequence).

The rearrangement links TRBV7-2 to TRBJ2-2, with 14 bases matching TRBD2. V shed 4 bases and J 6 bases; nucleotides not matched to a gene: 7. The CDR3 runs to 17 residues. Germline values: CDR1 SGHTA, CDR2 FQGNSA. Here the CDR3 reads CASSSPGLAGVAGELFF. CDR3 bases: TGTGCCAGCAGCTCCCCGGGACTAGCGGGAGTGGCCGGGGAGCTGTTTTTT.

The chain recombines TRBV5-5 with TRBJ2-1; D is unresolved. Deletions cut 4 bases from V and 2 bases from J, with 22 bases between. From germline, CDR1 is SGHKS and CDR2 YYEKEE (reference sequence). The CDR3 covers 18 residues. The CDR3 sequence is CASSPYTEPYVPYNEQFF. Written as DNA, the CDR3 is TGTGCCAGCAGCCCATACACCGAACCCTACGTACCCTACAATGAGCAGTTCTTC. Drawing the rest from reference TRBV5-5 and TRBJ2-1, the complete variable domain is DAGVTQSPTHLIKTRGQQVTLRCSPISGHKSVSWYQQVLGQGPQFIFQYYEKEERGRGNFPDRFSARQFPNYSSELNVNALLLGDSALYLCASSPYTEPYVPYNEQFFGPGTRLTVL.

About this clone: At one of its ends the junction is not consistent with the germline gene, which may arise from a read error. The chain employs TRBV5-1 and TRBJ2-7, with D tentatively TRBD2 (7 bases). Looked up from germline, CDR1 is SGHRS and CDR2 is YFSETQ. This CDR3 region has 15 residues. CDR3 in amino acids: CASSLAGGASHEQYF. CDR3 sequence (DNA): TGCGCCAGCAGCTTGGCGGGGGGCGCCTCCCACGAGCAGTACTTC.

This sequence joins TRBV7-2 and TRBJ2-6; D not resolved. The CDR3 has 13 amino acids. V was clipped by 4 bases and J by 7 bases, with 8 bases between them. Looked up from germline, CDR1 is SGHTA and CDR2 is FQGNSA. DNA of the CDR3: TGTGCCAGCAGCTCGGCAGGAGCCAACGTCCTGACTTTC. As protein: CASSSAGANVLTF. Together with reference TRBV7-2 and TRBJ2-6, the CDR3 gives the full variable domain: GAGVSQSPSNKVTEKGKDVELRCDPISGHTALYWYRQSLGQGLEFLIYFQGNSAPDKSGLPSDRFSAERTGGSVSTLTIQRTQQEDSAVYLCASSSAGANVLTFGAGSRLTVL.

This clone was seen a few times. V gene TRBV19 combines with J gene TRBJ1-2; D ambiguous. Trimming shortened V by 3 bases and J by 11 bases, and 10 bases separated the two germline ends. From germline, CDR1 is LNHDA and CDR2 SQIVND (reference sequence). The CDR3 is 11 residues long. The CDR3 DNA sequence: TGTGCCAGTAGTATCTCGGAGAGGTACACCTTC. The encoded protein is CASSISERYTF.

The chain employs TRBV5-1 and TRBJ2-3, with D unclear. Trimming cost V 0 bases and J 5 bases, with 7 bases left between them. The germline gives CDR1 SGHRS, CDR2 YFSETQ. The CDR3 is 13 amino acids. The CDR3 bases are TGCGCCAGCAGCTTGGCATGGGAAGATACGCAGTATTTT. Amino acid sequence: CASSLAWEDTQYF.

The rearrangement links TRBV28 to TRBJ1-3; TRBD1 matches at 8 bases. This CDR3 region has 17 residues. Germline loops: CDR1 MDHEN, CDR2 SYDVKM. The V gene end was trimmed by 5 bases and the J gene end by 2 bases; junction bases not matched to a gene: 11. In DNA, the CDR3 is TGTGCCAGCAGTCCCTCCTCCGGGACAGGCGCTGGAAACACCATATATTTT. This translates into CASSPSSGTGAGNTIYF.

The chain uses TRBV6-5 and TRBJ2-7; 9 bases fit TRBD1. The CDR3 runs 15 residues. The J segment lost 4 bases and the V segment lost 6 bases, leaving 10 bases of the junction unmatched. Germline V gene lookup returns CDR1 MNHEY and CDR2 SVGAGI. The CDR3 sequence is CASSPTGTGKYEQYF. For the CDR3, the DNA is TGTGCCAGCAGCCCCACCGGGACAGGGAAGTACGAGCAGTACTTC.

The genes are TRBV7-6 and TRBJ2-3; TRBD2 aligns across 9 bases. CDR1 and CDR2 from the germline V gene are SGHVS and FNYEAQ. The CDR3 loop spans 14 amino acids. V lost 7 bases to trimming and J lost 4 bases; unmatched junction nucleotides: 6. CDR3 DNA: TGTGCCAGCAACGGCGGGAGGGCCTCAGATACGCAGTATTTT. It yields the protein CASNGGRASDTQYF.

The table lists this clone with a few counts. The gene calls are TRBV4-2 and TRBJ2-7; 7 bases are a match to TRBD2. Germline CDR1 and CDR2: LGHNA and YNFKEQ. Trimming at V came to 0 bases and at J to 1 base, leaving 9 bases not matched to a gene. This CDR3 contains 17 residues. The CDR3 DNA reads TGTGCCAGCAGCCAAGATTTGGGGGGGAGTTTTTCCTACGAGCAGTACTTC. Its translation: CASSQDLGGSFSYEQYF.

About this clone itself: The junction and the germline gene differ at one end; a read error may be behind it. This chain joins TRBV7-7 and TRBJ2-5, with 9 bases matching TRBD2. The germline V gene has CDR1 SSHAT and CDR2 FNYEAQ (reference sequence). The CDR3 extends over 17 amino acids. This chain's CDR3 is CASSPSAGGRGQETQYF. The CDR3 bases are TGTGCTAGCAGCCCTTCCGCGGGAGGGCGGGGGCAAGAGACCCAGTACTTC.

The chain joins TRBV2 to TRBJ2-5; perhaps TRBD1 as D (7 bases). The V end was cut by 9 bases, the J end by 4 bases, with 18 bases between. In germline, CDR1 is SNHLY, CDR2 FYNNEI. This CDR3 has 14 amino acids. DNA for the CDR3: TGTGCCAGAATGTCAGGGGGAGGTCGAGAGACCCAGTACTTC. Encoded protein: CARMSGGGRETQYF.

The chain has TRBV2 and TRBJ2-7; 7 nucleotides match TRBD1. This CDR3 contains 14 residues. CDR1 SNHLY and CDR2 FYNNEI come from the germline V gene. The ends lost 9 bases at V and 0 bases at J; junction bases unmatched: 8. In nucleotides, the CDR3 is TGTGCCAGACAGGGGAACCTCGACTCCTACGAGCAGTACTTC. Translated, it gives CARQGNLDSYEQYF.

The chain links TRBV27 to TRBJ2-7; 8 bases match TRBD1. Losses at the gene ends were 2 bases for V and 4 bases for J; bases not matched to a gene: 10. Germline V gene lookup returns CDR1 MNHEY and CDR2 SMNVEV (reference sequence). The length of the CDR3 is 16 residues. CDR3: CASSLAQGAHFYEQYF. Here the CDR3 DNA reads TGTGCCAGCAGTTTAGCCCAGGGGGCACATTTTTACGAGCAGTACTTC.

The J gene is TRBJ1-2, the V gene TRBV10-3, with 9 bases identical to TRBD1. Germline V gene sequence: CDR1 ENHRY, CDR2 SYGVKD. The CDR3 is 14 residues long. V lost 4 bases, J lost 4 bases, and 4 bases stayed unmatched. CDR3 protein: CAISGVDRGYGYTF. The CDR3 DNA reads as TGTGCCATCAGTGGCGTGGACAGGGGCTATGGCTACACCTTC.

This sequence joins TRBV15 and TRBJ1-6; D might be TRBD1 (6 bases). The CDR3 has 15 residues. Germline-derived CDR1 and CDR2 are LNHNV and YYDKDF (reference sequence). Deletions cut 5 bases from V and 2 bases from J, with 10 bases between. CDR3 amino acids: CATSPRGTYNSPLHF. In nucleotides, the CDR3 is TGTGCCACCAGCCCCAGGGGTACCTATAATTCACCCCTCCACTTT. Using reference TRBV15 and TRBJ1-6 for the parts outside the CDR3, the full variable domain is DAMVIQNPRYQVTQFGKPVTLSCSQTLNHNVMYWYQQKSSQAPKLLFHYYDKDFNNEADTPDNFQSRRPNTSFCFLDIRSPGLGDTAMYLCATSPRGTYNSPLHFGNGTRLTVT.

Here the CDR3 DNA reads TGTGCCAGCAGTGAACCTTTCGGCCGGGACAGGGTCTCTGGGGCCAACGTCCTGACTTTC. Protein: CASSEPFGRDRVSGANVLTF. The chain couples TRBV6-1 to TRBJ2-6, with TRBD1 matching 9 bases. V shed 2 bases and J 0 bases; nucleotides not matched to a gene: 11. Germline V gene lookup returns CDR1 MNHNS and CDR2 SASEGT. This CDR3 comprises 20 residues.

The chain combines TRBV5-4 with TRBJ2-5; D might be TRBD1 (6 bases). The V and J ends lost 4 bases and 2 bases respectively, with 15 bases between them. Germline CDR1 is SGHNT and CDR2 is YYREEE (reference sequence). CDR3 size: 15 residues. This CDR3 is CASSPGRQVQETQYF. In DNA form, the CDR3 reads TGTGCCAGCAGCCCAGGACGACAGGTTCAAGAGACCCAGTACTTC. Full variable domain (missing parts from reference TRBV5-4 and TRBJ2-5): ETGVTQSPTHLIKTRGQQVTLRCSSQSGHNTVSWYQQALGQGPQFIFQYYREEENGRGNFPPRFSGLQFPNYSSELNVNALELDDSALYLCASSPGRQVQETQYFGPGTRLLVL.

The chain employs TRBV4-1 and TRBJ2-3; D is perhaps TRBD2 (7 bases). The CDR3 covers 16 residues. CDR1 and CDR2 from the germline V gene are MGHRA and YSYEKL. Between the trimmed V and J ends, which lost 0 bases and 0 bases, there was a span of 10 bases. CDR3 sequence: CASSQDKGGSTDTQYF. The CDR3, as DNA: TGCGCCAGCAGCCAAGATAAGGGGGGGAGCACAGATACGCAGTATTTT.

The chain employs TRBV6-5 and TRBJ1-4, with TRBD1 as a possible D gene (6 bases). Per the germline V gene, CDR1 is MNHEY and CDR2 is SVGAGI. This CDR3 has 13 residues. Trimming took 8 bases from V and 10 from J, leaving 17 bases between them. Written as DNA, the CDR3 is TGTGCCAGCCGACCGAGGGGGGTATCAAAACTGTTTTTT. Protein product: CASRPRGVSKLFF.

V gene TRBV30 combines with J gene TRBJ2-7; 11 nucleotides align to TRBD2. V gave up 1 base and J gave up 3 bases; unmatched junction bases: 8. Germline-derived CDR1 and CDR2 are GTSNPN and SVGIG (reference sequence). This CDR3 is built from 16 residues. The CDR3 sequence: CAWSEGRGTSGYEQYF. The CDR3 DNA is TGTGCCTGGAGTGAGGGGAGAGGGACTAGCGGCTACGAGCAGTACTTC.